This T cell receptor beta chain was captured in a study of radiotherapy plus CTLA-4 blockade in lung cancer. Study in general: Objective responses emerged in 15% to 20% of patients, and roughly 30% attained disease control. Study outcomes and limitations: Researchers report tumor-derived TCR clones expanding in blood after radiotherapy plus ipilimumab. Per reports, early blood T cell clone dynamics, plus interferon-beta, forecast response most strongly.

Trimming pared 4 bases from V and 1 base from J, leaving 20 bases between. CDR3 length: 17 residues. CDR1 and CDR2 (germline): MGHRA, YSYEKL. A word on this clone: Its target is unknown.

The data were produced by immunoSEQ multiplex PCR, yet TCRdb's version contains in-frame clones alone and is incomplete. There are roughly 66,000 clones in the sample; about 85% occur only once, and about 4.3% lies in the top ten. This TCR was recovered from a human donor with non-small cell lung cancer who had a partial response to radiotherapy plus ipilimumab. The rearrangement links TRBV4-1 to TRBJ2-7; D perhaps matches TRBD2 (6 bases). The source material was peripheral blood, sampled from a patient treated with radiotherapy plus ipilimumab. In nucleotides, the CDR3 is TGCGCCAGCAGCCCCTCCTTGGTAATAGCGGTATCCTACGAGCAGTACTTC. Translating it yields CASSPSLVIAVSYEQYF.